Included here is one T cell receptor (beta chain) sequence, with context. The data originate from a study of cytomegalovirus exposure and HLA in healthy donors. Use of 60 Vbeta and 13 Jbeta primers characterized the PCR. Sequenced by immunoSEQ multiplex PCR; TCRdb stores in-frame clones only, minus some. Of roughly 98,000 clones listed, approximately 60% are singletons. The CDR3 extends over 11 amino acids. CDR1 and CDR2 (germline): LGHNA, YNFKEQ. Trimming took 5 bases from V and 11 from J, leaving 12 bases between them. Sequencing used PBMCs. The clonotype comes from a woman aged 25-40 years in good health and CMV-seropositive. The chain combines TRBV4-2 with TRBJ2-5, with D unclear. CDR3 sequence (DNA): TGTGCCAGCAGCAGTTTGGCGGAGCAGTACTTC. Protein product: CASSSLAEQYF.